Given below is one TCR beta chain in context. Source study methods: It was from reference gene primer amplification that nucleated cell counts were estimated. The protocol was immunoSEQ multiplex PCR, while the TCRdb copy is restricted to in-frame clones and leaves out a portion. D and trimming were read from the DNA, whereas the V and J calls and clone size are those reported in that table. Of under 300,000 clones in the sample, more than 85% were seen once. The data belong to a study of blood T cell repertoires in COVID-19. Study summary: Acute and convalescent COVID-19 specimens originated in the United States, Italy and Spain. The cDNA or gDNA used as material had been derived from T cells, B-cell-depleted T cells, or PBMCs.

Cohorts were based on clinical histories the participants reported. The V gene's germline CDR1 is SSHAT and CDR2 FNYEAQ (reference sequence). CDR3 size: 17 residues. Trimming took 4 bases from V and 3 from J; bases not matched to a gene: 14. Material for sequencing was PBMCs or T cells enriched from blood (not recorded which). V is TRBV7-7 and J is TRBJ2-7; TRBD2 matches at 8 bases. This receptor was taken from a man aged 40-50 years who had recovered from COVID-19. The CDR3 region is CASSSHRGGDGNYEQYF. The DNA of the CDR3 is TGTGCCAGCAGCTCCCATCGGGGGGGGGACGGGAACTACGAGCAGTACTTC.